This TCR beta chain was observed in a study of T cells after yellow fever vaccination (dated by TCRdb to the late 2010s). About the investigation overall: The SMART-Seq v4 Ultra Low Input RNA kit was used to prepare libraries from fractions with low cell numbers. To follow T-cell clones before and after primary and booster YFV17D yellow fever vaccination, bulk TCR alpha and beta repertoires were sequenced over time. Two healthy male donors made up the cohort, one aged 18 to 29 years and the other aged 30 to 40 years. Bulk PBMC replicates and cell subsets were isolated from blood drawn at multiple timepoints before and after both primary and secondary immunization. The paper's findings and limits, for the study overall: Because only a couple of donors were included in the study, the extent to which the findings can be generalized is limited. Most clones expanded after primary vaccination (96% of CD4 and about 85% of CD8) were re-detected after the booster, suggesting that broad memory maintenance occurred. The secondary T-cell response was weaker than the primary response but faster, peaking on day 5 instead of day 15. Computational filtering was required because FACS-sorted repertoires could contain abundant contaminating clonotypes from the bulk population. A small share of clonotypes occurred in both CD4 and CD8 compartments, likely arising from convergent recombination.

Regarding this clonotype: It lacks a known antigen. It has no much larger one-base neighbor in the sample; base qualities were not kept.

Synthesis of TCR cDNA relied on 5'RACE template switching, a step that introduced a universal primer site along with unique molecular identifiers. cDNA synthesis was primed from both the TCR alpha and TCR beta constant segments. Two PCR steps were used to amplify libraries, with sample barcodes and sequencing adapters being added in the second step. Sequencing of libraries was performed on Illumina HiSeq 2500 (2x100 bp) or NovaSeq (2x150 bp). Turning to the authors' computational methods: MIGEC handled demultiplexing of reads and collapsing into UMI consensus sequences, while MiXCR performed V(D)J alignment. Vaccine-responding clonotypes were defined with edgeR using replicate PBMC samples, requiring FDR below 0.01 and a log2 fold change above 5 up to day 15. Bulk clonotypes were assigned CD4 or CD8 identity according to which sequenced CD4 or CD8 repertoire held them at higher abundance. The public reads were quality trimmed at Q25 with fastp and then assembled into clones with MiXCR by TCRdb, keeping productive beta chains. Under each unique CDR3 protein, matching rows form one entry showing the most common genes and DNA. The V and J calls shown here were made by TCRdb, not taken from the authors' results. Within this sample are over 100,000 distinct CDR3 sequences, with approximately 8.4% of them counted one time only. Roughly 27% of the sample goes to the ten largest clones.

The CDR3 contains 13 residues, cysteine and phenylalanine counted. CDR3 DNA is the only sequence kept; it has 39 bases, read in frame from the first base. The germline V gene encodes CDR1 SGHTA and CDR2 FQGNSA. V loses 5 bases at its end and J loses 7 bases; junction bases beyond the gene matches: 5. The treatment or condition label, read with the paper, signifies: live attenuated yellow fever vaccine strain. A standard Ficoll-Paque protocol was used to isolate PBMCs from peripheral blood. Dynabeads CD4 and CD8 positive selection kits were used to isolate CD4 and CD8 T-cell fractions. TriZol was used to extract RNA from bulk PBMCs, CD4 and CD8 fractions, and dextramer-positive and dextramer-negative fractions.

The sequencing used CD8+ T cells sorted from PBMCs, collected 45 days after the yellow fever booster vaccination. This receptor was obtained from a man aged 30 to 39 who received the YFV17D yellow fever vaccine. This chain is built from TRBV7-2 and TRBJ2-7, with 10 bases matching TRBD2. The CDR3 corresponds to CASSPTSGIEQYF. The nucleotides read TGTGCCAGCAGCCCAACTAGCGGGATAGAGCAGTACTTC.